The 24 T cell receptor beta chains in this list originate from one sample, sequenced in a study of regulatory T cells in long-lasting Graves disease. The time point denotes: newly diagnosed GD, antithyroid drugs for less than 3 months. With RNA extracted from PBMCs as input, the TCR library was made. Researchers made TCR beta libraries by using iRepertoire HTBI primers and running Arm-PCR on CDR3 regions. Each CDR3 protein is one row after TCRdb ran MiXCR on the multiplex PCR reads. The sample contains 450,000 to 600,000 distinct CDR3 sequences, about 13% of which appear only once. Separately, the same data were catalogued under a study of T cells in Graves' hyperthyroidism and ophthalmopathy.

Source: peripheral blood mononuclear cells (PBMCs), taken at new diagnosis, from a patient treated with antithyroid drugs. The receptors here all came from a man aged 30 to 39 with Graves disease.

This clonotype has at least ten counts. The chain recombines TRBV5-1 with TRBJ2-5; D gene unclear. V lost 0 bases and J 1 base, leaving 16 bases between the germline ends. Germline V lookup: CDR1 SGHRS, CDR2 YFSETQ. The CDR3 runs 17 residues. CDR3 region: CASSLEVAGWFQETQYF. CDR3 nucleotide sequence: TGCGCCAGCAGCTTGGAGGTGGCAGGATGGTTCCAAGAGACCCAGTACTTC.

This clonotype was observed many times. It is unclear where the CDR3 begins or ends on the DNA, so no DNA is shown, and the CDR3 is as TCRdb lists it. The chain employs TRBV14 and TRBJ2-1; TRBD1 reflects the table's D call only, with no check against the DNA. Germline lookup yields CDR1 SGHDN and CDR2 FVKESK. The CDR3 spans 15 amino acids, including both terminal residues. CDR3 in amino acids: CASSQVGGGARVLFF.

This clonotype was counted at least ten times. The V and J genes are TRBV20-1 and TRBJ1-2; D gene uncertain. Germline assignment: CDR1 DFQATT and CDR2 SNEGSKA (reference sequence). The CDR3 runs to 13 residues. V lost 1 base to trimming and J lost 5 bases, with 11 bases between them. The CDR3 DNA reads as TGCAGTGCTAGAGTTCCGGGTCCATATGGCTACACCTTC. Residues: CSARVPGPYGYTF.

This clonotype was observed at least ten times. The gene calls are TRBV5-1 and TRBJ2-2; TRBD1 aligns across 7 bases. CDR3 length: 16 residues. Trimming at V came to 3 bases and at J to 2 bases, leaving 7 bases not matched to a gene. Germline V gene lookup returns CDR1 SGHRS and CDR2 YFSETQ. CDR3 residues: CASSSEGAFNTGELFF. Written as DNA, the CDR3 is TGCGCCAGCAGCTCAGAGGGGGCTTTTAACACCGGGGAGCTGTTTTTT.

This clonotype was observed at least ten times. The chain couples TRBV5-4 to TRBJ1-2; D is perhaps TRBD1 (5 bases). The CDR3 covers 15 residues. The germline gives CDR1 SGHNT, CDR2 YYREEE (reference sequence). With 3 bases removed from V and 6 bases from J, the gap between germline ends came to 18 bases. The CDR3, as DNA: TGTGCCAGCAGCTCTCTAACCACAGGAGGAAATGGCTACACCTTC. Translation gives CASSSLTTGGNGYTF.

In this sample, this clonotype turned up a few times. The chain joins TRBV3-1 to TRBJ2-1, with 10 bases lining up with TRBD2. V lost 3 bases to trimming and J lost 9 bases; unmatched junction nucleotides: 2. Germline CDR1 is LGHDT and CDR2 is YNNKEL (reference sequence). CDR3 length: 13 residues. This CDR3 reads CASSQGLAIEQFF. For the CDR3, the DNA is TGTGCCAGCAGCCAGGGACTAGCGATTGAGCAGTTCTTC.

This clonotype showed up many times. V is TRBV6-1 and J is TRBJ2-7, with D possibly matching TRBD2 (5 bases). The CDR3 spans 14 residues. Trimming left V 7 bases short and J 0 bases short, with 13 bases between. Germline values: CDR1 MNHNS, CDR2 SASEGT. The DNA for the CDR3 is TGTGCCAGCACCCTTAGCGCTAGCTCCTACGAGCAGTACTTC. Encoded protein: CASTLSASSYEQYF.

This clonotype was detected ten times or more. This chain links TRBV7-9 with TRBJ2-7, with D possibly being TRBD1 (5 bases). CDR1 is SEHNR, CDR2 FQNEAQ, per germline (reference sequence). The length of the CDR3 is 13 residues. The V and J ends lost 6 bases and 3 bases respectively, with 12 bases between them. CDR3 bases: TGTGCCAGCAGACAGGACGGAAACTACGAGCAGTACTTC. Protein product: CASRQDGNYEQYF.

The sample holds many counts of this clonotype. This chain connects TRBV5-1 to TRBJ2-3; 7 bases fit TRBD1. There are 14 residues in the CDR3. V dropped 4 bases and J dropped 4; count of bases not matched to a gene: 6. From germline, CDR1 is SGHRS and CDR2 YFSETQ. CDR3 sequence reads: CASSVRQGADTQYF. CDR3 DNA sequence: TGCGCCAGCAGCGTCCGACAGGGTGCAGATACGCAGTATTTT. Variable domain in full (rest from reference TRBV5-1 and TRBJ2-3): KAGVTQTPRYLIKTRGQQVTLSCSPISGHRSVSWYQQTPGQGLQFLFEYFSETQRNKGNFPGRFSGRQFSNSRSEMNVSTLELGDSALYLCASSVRQGADTQYFGPGTRLTVL.

The sample holds many counts of this clonotype. The CDR3 sequence: CAWSVRAGPYEQYF. In DNA, the CDR3 is TGTGCCTGGAGTGTGAGGGCAGGTCCCTACGAGCAGTACTTC. The chain couples TRBV30 to TRBJ2-7; tentatively, D is TRBD2 (5 bases). V shed 0 bases and J shed 2 bases, with 11 bases lying between them. The CDR3 totals 14 residues. The germline V gene encodes CDR1 GTSNPN and CDR2 SVGIG (reference sequence).

This clonotype was observed a handful of times. This chain uses TRBV30 with TRBJ2-7, with a tentative D call TRBD2 (6 bases). This CDR3 is 15 amino acids long. Germline CDR1 reads GTSNPN; CDR2 reads SVGIG (reference sequence). Deletions cut 0 bases from V and 6 bases from J, with 18 bases between. The CDR3 DNA reads TGTGCCTGGAGTGTTTTGCCCGGGGCGGGAAGCGAGCAGTACTTC. Protein product: CAWSVLPGAGSEQYF.

J is TRBJ2-7 and V is TRBV6-1, with 8 bases aligning to TRBD2. The CDR3 length is 13 residues. Germline V lookup: CDR1 MNHNS, CDR2 SASEGT. The ends lost 5 bases at V and 2 bases at J; junction bases unmatched: 2. CDR3 DNA: TGTGCCAGCAGTATAGCGGGGCCCTACGAGCAGTACTTC. Protein: CASSIAGPYEQYF.

The gene calls are TRBV30 and TRBJ1-1; a possible D gene is TRBD1 (5 bases). In germline, CDR1 is GTSNPN, CDR2 SVGIG (reference sequence). The ends were cut back, 2 bases at V and 1 base at J, with 8 bases in the middle. The CDR3 totals 13 residues. CDR3 sequence reads: CAWSFGQNTEAFF. CDR3 sequence (DNA): TGTGCCTGGAGTTTCGGACAGAACACTGAAGCTTTCTTT.

Remarks on this clonotype: One end of the junction fails to match germline, which may point to a read error. The chain has TRBV2 and TRBJ2-7; D unresolved. CDR1 is SNHLY and CDR2 is FYNNEI in the germline V gene. The CDR3 contains 15 residues. The CDR3 loop reads CASSYIGPAAYVQYF. The CDR3 coding sequence is TGTGCCAGCAGTTACATAGGGCCGGCTGCTTACGTGCAGTACTTC.

The chain links TRBV11-2 to TRBJ2-3; TRBD2 matches at 9 bases. V shed 5 bases, J shed 4 bases, and the junction held 7 bases outside the gene matches. Looked up from germline, CDR1 is SGHAT and CDR2 is FQNNGV. The CDR3 contains 15 residues. CDR3 amino acids: CASSRTSEGADTQYF. As DNA, the CDR3 is TGTGCCAGCAGCCGGACTAGCGAAGGCGCAGATACGCAGTATTTT.

The chain carries TRBV29-1 and TRBJ1-2; a possible D gene is TRBD1 (5 bases). V was shortened by 6 bases and J by 3 bases, with 11 bases between the two germline ends. This CDR3 has 12 amino acids. CDR1 is SQVTM and CDR2 is ANQGSEA in the germline V gene. CDR3 DNA: TGCAGCGTCGACGACAGTTACTATGGCTACACCTTC. Amino acid sequence: CSVDDSYYGYTF.

In the case of this clonotype: A much larger clone lies a single base off, so this may be a read error. The chain couples TRBV20-1 to TRBJ2-1; D might be TRBD2 (6 bases). CDR1 and CDR2 (germline): DFQATT, SNEGSKA (reference sequence). Trimming left V 5 bases short and J 13 bases short, with 18 bases between. There are 12 residues in the CDR3. CDR3 DNA: TGCAGTGCTGGACTATTGGGAGAGACCCAGTTCTTC. This translates into CSAGLLGETQFF.

This clonotype was seen repeatedly, ten times or more. This chain joins TRBV13 and TRBJ2-7; 7 positions match TRBD2. The CDR3 extends over 15 amino acids. CDR1 is PRHDT and CDR2 is FYEKMQ in the germline V gene (reference sequence). The V segment lost 5 bases and the J segment 6 bases; nucleotides outside the gene matches: 13. The CDR3 protein is CASSPVAGEISEQYF. DNA of the CDR3: TGTGCCAGCAGCCCCGTTGCGGGAGAAATCAGCGAGCAGTACTTC.

This clonotype was detected only a few times. This may come from a read error, since a much larger clone is one base off. The chain carries TRBV27 and TRBJ1-1; D unresolved. Germline CDR1 MNHEY, CDR2 SMNVEV (reference sequence). The CDR3 covers 14 residues. The CDR3 DNA is TGTGCCAGCAGTTTATCGTCCGGGGTGACTGAAGCTTGCTTT. This gives the protein CASSLSSGVTEACF.

This clonotype appeared many times. The chain recombines TRBV11-2 with TRBJ2-7; 8 bases map to TRBD2. The trim removed 4 bases at V and 0 bases at J, leaving 5 bases unmatched. Germline lookup yields CDR1 SGHAT and CDR2 FQNNGV. This CDR3 is 15 amino acids long. In nucleotides, the CDR3 is TGTGCCAGCAGCTCTACCGGGACTAGCTCCTACGAGCAGTACTTC. It codes for CASSSTGTSSYEQYF.

Many counts were recorded for this clonotype. The gene calls are TRBV27 and TRBJ1-2, with D possibly TRBD1 on 6 matching bases. The length of the CDR3 is 16 residues. CDR1 is MNHEY and CDR2 is SMNVEV in the germline V gene (reference sequence). V lost 3 bases, J lost 4 bases, and 18 bases lay in between. The CDR3 DNA reads TGTGCCAGCAGTTTGAGATCGGACAGAGCGGTCTATGGCTACACCTTC. It encodes CASSLRSDRAVYGYTF.

At least ten counts were recorded for this clonotype. The chain joins TRBV20-1 to TRBJ2-5; D perhaps matches TRBD2 (6 bases). Trimming shortened V by 5 bases and J by 4 bases, and 11 bases separated the two germline ends. The germline gives CDR1 DFQATT, CDR2 SNEGSKA (reference sequence). The CDR3 length is 12 residues. Written as DNA, the CDR3 is TGCAGTGCTTCTAGGAGGGGAGAGACCCAGTACTTC. Its translation is CSASRRGETQYF.

This clonotype has a count of ten or more. The chain employs TRBV20-1 and TRBJ2-7; 15 bases fit TRBD2. Losses at the gene ends were 3 bases for V and 9 bases for J; bases not matched to a gene: 12. Germline values: CDR1 DFQATT, CDR2 SNEGSKA (reference sequence). This CDR3 has 16 residues. The CDR3 loop is CSASAEGLAGGRMQYF. The DNA for the CDR3 is TGCAGTGCTAGCGCCGAAGGACTAGCGGGAGGGCGAATGCAGTACTTC.

The rearrangement links TRBV7-6 to TRBJ2-2; 8 bases are a match to TRBD1. V was clipped by 3 bases and J by 4 bases; unmatched bases: 7. CDR1 and CDR2 (germline): SGHVS, FNYEAQ. This CDR3 contains 16 residues. The CDR3 here is CASSLAGGELTGELFF. The CDR3 DNA sequence: TGTGCCAGCAGCTTGGCAGGGGGCGAGCTCACCGGGGAGCTGTTTTTT.